Below are 28 T cell receptor beta chains sequenced from a single sample in a study of T-cell memory formation after mild COVID-19. TCRdb reanalysed the 5' RACE reads using MiXCR and keeps one entry per CDR3 protein. Here the sample spans 250,000 to 300,000 distinct CDR3 sequences, 8% to 9% being singletons. The source material was PBMCs or a T cell subset sorted from them (not recorded which). The receptor source for this set is a man in his late teens or twenties who had mild COVID-19 (a few samples of this study predate the infection). Cell type and time point are not known.

In its sample, this clonotype was seen a few times. V usage is TRBV7-2 and J usage is TRBJ2-1, with 11 bases fitting TRBD2. Trimming at V came to 6 bases and at J to 4 bases, leaving 5 bases not matched to a gene. Per the germline V gene, CDR1 is SGHTA and CDR2 is FQGNSA. This CDR3 is built from 15 residues. The CDR3 nucleotides read TGTGCCAGCAGAGGTCTAGCGGGGGGATACAATGAGCAGTTCTTC. Translated, it gives CASRGLAGGYNEQFF.

This clonotype showed up just a few times. The V call is TRBV5-1, the J call TRBJ1-6; no clear D gene. Per germline, CDR1 SGHRS and CDR2 YFSETQ. The CDR3 consists of 17 residues. Trimming took 3 bases from V and 3 from J, leaving 16 bases between them. The CDR3 bases are TGCGCCAGCAGCTCGAACCGGTGGGTCCGCTATAATTCACCCCTCCACTTT. This gives the protein CASSSNRWVRYNSPLHF.

The chain carries TRBV9 and TRBJ2-1; perhaps D is TRBD1 or TRBD2 (5 bases each). Germline values: CDR1 SGDLS, CDR2 YYNGEE. CDR3 length equals 19 residues. V dropped 0 bases and J dropped 0 bases, with 19 bases sitting between them. The CDR3 loop is CASSVATWAGTDSYNEQFF. In DNA, the CDR3 is TGTGCCAGCAGCGTAGCTACTTGGGCCGGGACGGACTCCTACAATGAGCAGTTCTTC. Full variable domain (missing parts from reference TRBV9 and TRBJ2-1): DSGVTQTPKHLITATGQRVTLRCSPRSGDLSVYWYQQSLDQGLQFLIQYYNGEERAKGNILERFSAQQFPDLHSELNLSSLELGDSALYFCASSVATWAGTDSYNEQFFGPGTRLTVL.

The gene calls are TRBV18 and TRBJ2-3, with a tentative D call TRBD1 (6 bases). V lost 8 bases, J lost 5 bases, and 20 bases lay in between. CDR3 length: 15 amino acids. Germline V gives CDR1 KGHSH, CDR2 LQKENI. The CDR3 DNA is TGTGCCAGCAAACGACCCCTTGGGGGCATAGATACGCAGTATTTT. Translated, it gives CASKRPLGGIDTQYF.

This clonotype was counted a few times. The J gene is TRBJ2-7, the V gene TRBV19; D call uncertain. V was clipped by 7 bases and J by 0 bases, with 19 bases between them. The CDR3 has 16 residues. CDR1 is LNHDA, CDR2 SQIVND, per germline (reference sequence). CDR3 sequence: CASKDVSVTSSYEQYF. CDR3 coding DNA: TGTGCCAGTAAGGACGTATCAGTGACGAGCTCCTACGAGCAGTACTTC. Filled out from reference TRBV19 and TRBJ2-7, the complete variable domain reads DGGITQSPKYLFRKEGQNVTLSCEQNLNHDAMYWYRQDPGQGLRLIYYSQIVNDFQKGDIAEGYSVSREKKESFPLTVTSAQKNPTAFYLCASKDVSVTSSYEQYFGPGTRLTVT.

This clonotype appeared many times. The chain employs TRBV20-1 and TRBJ2-7, with D tentatively TRBD2 (5 bases). V lost 2 bases and J lost 2, with 10 bases in between. This CDR3 has 13 residues. The germline V gene encodes CDR1 DFQATT and CDR2 SNEGSKA (reference sequence). The CDR3 region is CSARPGSAYEQYF. The CDR3 DNA reads TGCAGTGCTAGACCGGGATCGGCCTACGAGCAGTACTTC.

This clonotype came up a few times. The rearrangement joins TRBV7-9 to TRBJ2-4; TRBD1 matches 8 bases. The CDR3 length is 15 residues. V lost 2 bases to trimming and J lost 9 bases; unmatched junction nucleotides: 9. The germline CDR1 and CDR2 sequences are SEHNR and FQNEAQ (reference sequence). The CDR3 DNA reads as TGTGCCAGCAGCTTAATCGAGGACAGGGTCGGCATTCAGTACTTC. It encodes CASSLIEDRVGIQYF.

The chain combines TRBV30 with TRBJ2-7, with no clear D. CDR1 GTSNPN and CDR2 SVGIG come from the germline V gene (reference sequence). Trimming left V 2 bases short and J 4 bases short, with 6 bases between. This CDR3 spans 11 amino acids. This CDR3 is CAWSSNYEQYF. In DNA form, the CDR3 reads TGTGCCTGGAGTTCTAATTACGAGCAGTACTTC.

V is TRBV7-8 and J is TRBJ2-3; D is unresolved. Trimming took 6 bases from V and 8 from J, leaving 15 bases between them. The germline V gene encodes CDR1 SGHVS and CDR2 FQNEAQ. CDR3 length: 13 residues. In DNA, the CDR3 is TGTGCCAGCAGTACTGCAGGAGCGCCTACGCAGTATTTT. Translating it yields CASSTAGAPTQYF.

This clonotype was picked up many times. CDR3 nucleotides: TGCGCCAGCAGCTGGGGGACAGGGGCCGAGCAGTACTTC. Residues: CASSWGTGAEQYF. The chain links TRBV5-1 to TRBJ2-7; 10 nucleotides align to TRBD1. V was clipped by 3 bases and J by 6 bases; unmatched bases: 3. CDR1 SGHRS and CDR2 YFSETQ come from the germline V gene. The CDR3 extends over 13 amino acids.

In this sample, this clonotype turned up a few times. V is TRBV7-2 and J is TRBJ2-6, with TRBD1 as a possible D gene (5 bases). Per germline, CDR1 SGHTA and CDR2 FQGNSA. V was clipped by 5 bases and J by 0 bases, with 20 bases between them. The CDR3 covers 19 residues. The CDR3 reads CASSPQKRQPSSGANVLTF. For the CDR3, the DNA is TGTGCCAGCAGCCCTCAAAAGCGACAGCCTAGCTCTGGGGCCAACGTCCTGACTTTC. Using reference TRBV7-2 and TRBJ2-6 for the parts outside the CDR3, the full variable domain is GAGVSQSPSNKVTEKGKDVELRCDPISGHTALYWYRQSLGQGLEFLIYFQGNSAPDKSGLPSDRFSAERTGGSVSTLTIQRTQQEDSAVYLCASSPQKRQPSSGANVLTFGAGSRLTVL.

CDR3 protein: CASSQRQDSYNSPLHF. CDR3 nucleotide sequence: TGCGCCAGCAGCCAACGACAGGACTCCTATAATTCACCCCTCCACTTT. The J gene is TRBJ1-6, the V gene TRBV4-1; perhaps TRBD1 as D (6 bases). CDR3 size: 16 residues. The ends were cut back, 2 bases at V and 0 bases at J, with 8 bases in the middle. The germline CDR1 and CDR2 sequences are MGHRA and YSYEKL.

This clonotype was observed many times. The V gene is TRBV24-1, the J gene TRBJ2-3, with D uncertain. The V end was cut by 0 bases, the J end by 3 bases, with 3 bases between. CDR1 KGHDR and CDR2 SFDVKD come from the germline V gene. The CDR3 contains 13 residues. The CDR3, as DNA: TGTGCCACCAGTGATTTGGTTACAGATACGCAGTATTTT. Translating it yields CATSDLVTDTQYF.

This clonotype appeared a few times. The rearrangement links TRBV10-3 to TRBJ1-2, with unresolved D. The CDR3 has 12 amino acids. With 0 bases removed from V and 4 bases from J, the gap between germline ends came to 3 bases. The germline V gene encodes CDR1 ENHRY and CDR2 SYGVKD. The CDR3 region has the DNA TGTGCCATCAGTGAGTCGGCCTATGGCTACACCTTC. Translated: CAISESAYGYTF.

This chain uses TRBV7-8 with TRBJ1-1; a weak D match, TRBD1 (6 bases). The germline gives CDR1 SGHVS, CDR2 FQNEAQ. The CDR3 runs 13 residues. Between the trimmed V and J ends, which lost 5 bases and 7 bases, there was a span of 14 bases. DNA of the CDR3: TGTGCCAGCAGCACACAGGACAGCTATGAAGCTTTCTTT. Translation: CASSTQDSYEAFF.

In this sample, this clonotype turned up many times. This chain uses TRBV5-5 with TRBJ2-7; 8 nucleotides match TRBD2. The CDR3 length is 15 residues. The V segment lost 0 bases and the J segment 3 bases; nucleotides outside the gene matches: 5. Germline values: CDR1 SGHKS, CDR2 YYEKEE (reference sequence). The CDR3 loop reads CASSLAGGASYEQYF. Here the CDR3 DNA reads TGTGCCAGCAGCTTGGCCGGGGGGGCCAGCTACGAGCAGTACTTC.

This clonotype was seen many times. The chain has TRBV7-2 and TRBJ2-2; 10 positions match TRBD2. V was pared by 3 bases and J by 4 bases, with 2 bases of the junction left unmatched. CDR3 length: 15 residues. In germline, CDR1 is SGHTA, CDR2 FQGNSA. This CDR3 is CASSFTSGVTGELFF. Here the CDR3 DNA reads TGTGCCAGCAGCTTCACTAGCGGGGTCACCGGGGAGCTGTTTTTT.

This clonotype was seen only a few times. The V and J genes are TRBV5-1 and TRBJ2-3; TRBD2 matches 14 bases. There are 16 residues in the CDR3. V lost 3 bases and J lost 4; bases outside the gene matches: 4. Per germline, CDR1 SGHRS and CDR2 YFSETQ. This CDR3 reads CASSSATSGGADTQYF. The CDR3 DNA reads as TGCGCCAGCAGCTCCGCGACTAGCGGGGGGGCAGATACGCAGTATTTT.

V and J are TRBV20-1 and TRBJ2-7, with D tentatively TRBD2 (6 bases). CDR1 and CDR2 from the germline V gene are DFQATT and SNEGSKA (reference sequence). This CDR3 spans 12 amino acids. The ends were cut back, 5 bases at V and 2 bases at J, with 10 bases in the middle. CDR3 residues: CSAWDSTYEQYF. In nucleotides, the CDR3 is TGCAGTGCTTGGGACTCCACCTACGAGCAGTACTTC.

This clonotype was observed a few times. V and J are TRBV7-9 and TRBJ2-5; D might be TRBD2 (6 bases). The ends were cut back, 5 bases at V and 5 bases at J, with 18 bases in the middle. CDR1 and CDR2 (germline): SEHNR, FQNEAQ (reference sequence). This CDR3 is 15 amino acids long. DNA of the CDR3: TGTGCCAGCAGCCTTGGGGGGAATGTCCCGGAGACCCAGTACTTC. Residues: CASSLGGNVPETQYF.

A few counts support this clonotype. V usage is TRBV7-3 and J usage is TRBJ1-6; D remains unclear. V was cut by 4 bases and J by 7 bases, with 8 bases left in between. The CDR3 is 13 residues long. Germline V lookup: CDR1 SGHTA, CDR2 FQGTGA. This CDR3 is CASSSDPNSPLHF. CDR3 sequence (DNA): TGTGCCAGCAGCTCCGACCCCAATTCACCCCTCCACTTT.

This clonotype was seen more than once but under ten times. The chain uses TRBV12-3 or TRBV12-4 and TRBJ2-5, with D perhaps being TRBD1 or TRBD2 (5 bases each). CDR3 length equals 12 residues. Trimming shortened V by 5 bases and J by 9 bases, and 13 bases separated the two germline ends. The chain's CDR3 is CASSAPMGAQYF. CDR3 in DNA: TGTGCCAGCAGTGCCCCCATGGGGGCCCAGTACTTC.

J is TRBJ2-4 and V is TRBV10-3; D is possibly TRBD2 (6 bases). With 4 bases removed from V and 8 bases from J, the gap between germline ends came to 15 bases. The germline V gene has CDR1 ENHRY and CDR2 SYGVKD. CDR3 length: 14 amino acids. The CDR3 is CAISGDWDGDIQYF. The CDR3 DNA sequence: TGTGCCATCAGTGGGGACTGGGATGGCGACATTCAGTACTTC.

This clonotype was observed many times. V and J are TRBV7-8 and TRBJ2-3; 11 bases are shared with TRBD1. The CDR3 runs to 15 residues. Germline CDR1 is SGHVS and CDR2 is FQNEAQ. Trimming removed 0 bases from V and 11 bases from J; junction bases left unmatched: 7. This CDR3 reads CASSLALGQGVMQYF. In nucleotides, the CDR3 is TGTGCCAGCAGCTTAGCGCTGGGACAGGGGGTTATGCAGTATTTT.

This chain connects TRBV6-5 to TRBJ1-3; 9 nucleotides match TRBD1. The germline V gene has CDR1 MNHEY and CDR2 SVGAGI. The CDR3 is 15 residues long. V trimming: 5 bases; J trimming: 4 bases; junction bases outside the gene matches: 6. CDR3 coding DNA: TGTGCCAGCAGTCCCCGGACAGGGGCAGGAAACACCATATATTTT. This encodes CASSPRTGAGNTIYF.

The chain employs TRBV20-1 and TRBJ2-7, with D tentatively TRBD1 or TRBD2 (5 bases each). Deletions cut 4 bases from V and 4 bases from J, with 14 bases between. This CDR3 region has 13 residues. The germline CDR1 and CDR2 sequences are DFQATT and SNEGSKA (reference sequence). CDR3 DNA sequence: TGCAGTGCTATCCTAGGGGACCCTTACGAGCAGTACTTC. It translates to CSAILGDPYEQYF.

In its sample, this clonotype was seen a few times. J is TRBJ1-2 and V is TRBV7-9, with TRBD1 matching over 12 bases. The germline gives CDR1 SEHNR, CDR2 FQNEAQ (reference sequence). J lost 4 bases, V lost 4 bases, and 4 bases had no gene match. CDR3 length: 15 amino acids. The chain's CDR3 is CASSYGTGGGYGYTF. CDR3 nucleotide sequence: TGTGCCAGCAGCTACGGGACAGGGGGCGGCTATGGCTACACCTTC. Full variable domain (outside the CDR3, taken from reference TRBV7-9 and TRBJ1-2): DTGVSQNPRHKITKRGQNVTFRCDPISEHNRLYWYRQTLGQGPEFLTYFQNEAQLEKSRLLSDRFSAERPKGSFSTLEIQRTEQGDSAMYLCASSYGTGGGYGYTFGSGTRLTVV.

V gene TRBV4-1 combines with J gene TRBJ2-7; 8 nucleotides line up with TRBD2. The CDR3 consists of 16 residues. V was pared by 4 bases and J by 6 bases, with 14 bases of the junction left unmatched. Germline V gene data show CDR1 as MGHRA and CDR2 as YSYEKL. DNA of the CDR3: TGCGCCAGCAGCCTCTCCGTCAGGGCGGGGGGTGGCGAGCAGTACTTC. Protein: CASSLSVRAGGGEQYF.